Below, 16 T cell receptor beta chains from the same sample are listed, as sequenced in a study of blood T cell repertoires in COVID-19. Assay: immunoSEQ multiplex PCR; the TCRdb copy retains only in-frame clones and omits some. Among more than 90,000 clones, about 80% were seen once, and the ten largest hold 18%. The sequencing input was peripheral blood. These receptors were collected from a man older than 75 with acute or convalescent COVID-19.

This rearrangement joins TRBV7-2 to TRBJ2-5, with a possible D match to TRBD2 (6 bases). The CDR3 has 15 amino acids. From germline, CDR1 is SGHTA and CDR2 FQGNSA. V was shortened by 2 bases and J by 5 bases, with 15 bases between the two germline ends. CDR3 region: CASSLIPGTGETQYF. In DNA form, the CDR3 reads TGTGCCAGCAGCTTAATCCCCGGGACTGGGGAGACCCAGTACTTC.

For this clone: The junction differs from germline at one of its ends, possibly a read error. The gene calls are TRBV7-2 and TRBJ2-7; maybe TRBD2 (5 bases). The germline V gene has CDR1 SGHTA and CDR2 FQGNSA. The CDR3 is made up of 15 amino acids. The CDR3 nucleotides read TGTGCCAGCAGCATAGCGTTCGCCCTATCCTACGAGCAGTACTTC. This gives the protein CASSIAFALSYEQYF.

The chain joins TRBV7-8 to TRBJ1-6; weak D call: TRBD1 (6 bases). CDR1 and CDR2 (germline): SGHVS, FQNEAQ. Trimming took off 2 bases at V and 7 bases at J, with 12 bases between the two ends. This CDR3 comprises 15 residues. CDR3 DNA: TGTGCCAGCAGCTTATCCGGCAGGGGAAATTCACCCCTCCACTTT. Translating gives CASSLSGRGNSPLHF.

V usage is TRBV6-5 and J usage is TRBJ1-4, with TRBD1 matching 8 bases. The CDR3 is made up of 14 amino acids. The germline CDR1 and CDR2 sequences are MNHEY and SVGAGI. Trimming removed 8 bases from V and 7 bases from J; junction bases left unmatched: 9. The CDR3 loop is CASGRTGRREKLFF. The CDR3 region has the DNA TGTGCCAGCGGGAGGACAGGGAGGCGTGAAAAACTGTTTTTT.

The V gene is TRBV19, the J gene TRBJ1-1, with 7 nucleotides matching TRBD1. The CDR3 is 14 residues long. Germline CDR1 and CDR2: LNHDA and SQIVND (reference sequence). Trimming removed 2 bases from V and 4 bases from J; junction bases left unmatched: 4. CDR3 in DNA: TGTGCCAGTAGTATAACAGGGGTTGGCACTGAAGCTTTCTTT. It codes for CASSITGVGTEAFF. Combining the CDR3 with reference TRBV19 and TRBJ1-1 gives the whole variable domain DGGITQSPKYLFRKEGQNVTLSCEQNLNHDAMYWYRQDPGQGLRLIYYSQIVNDFQKGDIAEGYSVSREKKESFPLTVTSAQKNPTAFYLCASSITGVGTEAFFGQGTRLTVV.

The V and J genes are TRBV28 and TRBJ2-2; D is perhaps TRBD2 (5 bases). Trimming took off 6 bases at V and 2 bases at J, with 16 bases between the two ends. Germline loops: CDR1 MDHEN, CDR2 SYDVKM. The CDR3 loop spans 16 amino acids. The CDR3 region is CASSLIRRRNTGELFF. DNA of the CDR3: TGTGCCAGCAGCTTAATCAGGAGGCGCAACACCGGGGAGCTGTTTTTT.

The chain has TRBV7-9 and TRBJ1-1, with 7 bases that match TRBD1. The CDR3 is 14 amino acids. Germline CDR1 reads SEHNR; CDR2 reads FQNEAQ (reference sequence). After removal of 6 bases from V and 0 bases from J, the junction contained 4 bases not matched to a gene. In DNA form, the CDR3 reads TGTGCCAGCAGTACCGGGACAGTGAACACTGAAGCTTTCTTT. Translation: CASSTGTVNTEAFF.

This clone was observed a few times. The gene calls are TRBV11-3 and TRBJ2-1, with 7 nucleotides matching TRBD1. The CDR3 contains 13 residues. CDR1 is SGHNT and CDR2 is YENEEA in the germline V gene. The ends lost 4 bases at V and 8 bases at J; junction bases unmatched: 5. CDR3 protein: CASSSDRVYEQFF. CDR3 DNA: TGTGCCAGCAGCTCAGACAGGGTTTATGAGCAGTTCTTC.

This clone was detected only a few times. A junction boundary mismatches the germline segment, possibly from a read error. The chain carries TRBV7-7 and TRBJ2-1; D perhaps matches TRBD2 (5 bases). Germline values: CDR1 SSHAT, CDR2 FNYEAQ (reference sequence). This CDR3 is built from 13 residues. The CDR3 protein is CASRPVGATEQFF. CDR3 sequence (DNA): TGTGCTAGCAGGCCGGTGGGAGCAACTGAGCAGTTCTTC.

The CDR3 DNA follows: TGCGCCAGCAGCCAAGATACCGGGAACGAGCAGTACTTC. The encoded protein is CASSQDTGNEQYF. The J gene is TRBJ2-7, the V gene TRBV4-3; weak D call: TRBD2 (5 bases). Germline V CDR1 and CDR2: LGHNA, YSLEER. V was shortened by 0 bases and J by 5 bases, with 8 bases between the two germline ends. The CDR3 runs 13 residues.

The V gene is TRBV19, the J gene TRBJ2-6; a possible D gene is TRBD1 (6 bases). V gave up 5 bases and J gave up 2 bases, with 16 bases separating them. The CDR3 has 17 amino acids. In germline, CDR1 is LNHDA, CDR2 SQIVND (reference sequence). CDR3 sequence reads: CASSLRQASAGANVLTF. The CDR3 DNA reads as TGTGCCAGTAGTCTCCGACAGGCGTCAGCTGGGGCCAACGTCCTGACTTTC.

This chain joins TRBV4-2 and TRBJ2-6; D gene ambiguous. Germline V gene data show CDR1 as LGHNA and CDR2 as YNFKEQ. The germline V and J ends were trimmed by 3 bases and 0 bases, with 15 bases remaining between them. This CDR3 spans 18 amino acids. Here the CDR3 reads CASSQANGGTSGANVLTF. CDR3 in DNA: TGTGCCAGCAGCCAGGCTAATGGCGGAACCTCTGGGGCCAACGTCCTGACTTTC.

The rearrangement uses TRBV5-5 and TRBJ1-2; maybe TRBD1 (6 bases). There are 14 residues in the CDR3. V lost 4 bases and J 4 bases, leaving 14 bases between the germline ends. Germline CDR1 and CDR2: SGHKS and YYEKEE (reference sequence). CDR3 protein: CASSLQQGLYGYTF. The DNA of the CDR3 is TGTGCCAGCAGCCTCCAACAGGGCCTCTATGGCTACACCTTC.

The CDR3 DNA reads TGCAGCGTTGATGGTGGGGCCGAGCAGTACTTC. Protein product: CSVDGGAEQYF. The chain employs TRBV29-1 and TRBJ2-7, with D possibly TRBD1 on 5 matching bases. Trimming pared 3 bases from V and 6 bases from J, leaving 9 bases between. The CDR3 loop spans 11 amino acids. Germline loops: CDR1 SQVTM, CDR2 ANQGSEA.

This chain connects TRBV19 to TRBJ2-2, with TRBD1 matching 7 bases. The CDR3 is made up of 15 amino acids. After removal of 4 bases from V and 1 base from J, the junction contained 3 bases not matched to a gene. Germline V gene sequence: CDR1 LNHDA, CDR2 SQIVND (reference sequence). CDR3 residues: CASSRQGMNTGELFF. The CDR3 DNA reads as TGTGCCAGTAGTAGACAGGGAATGAACACCGGGGAGCTGTTTTTT. Together with reference TRBV19 and TRBJ2-2, the CDR3 gives the full variable domain: DGGITQSPKYLFRKEGQNVTLSCEQNLNHDAMYWYRQDPGQGLRLIYYSQIVNDFQKGDIAEGYSVSREKKESFPLTVTSAQKNPTAFYLCASSRQGMNTGELFFGEGSRLTVL.

The rearrangement links TRBV10-2 to TRBJ2-3; D is ambiguous. The CDR3 consists of 12 residues. From germline, CDR1 is WSHSY and CDR2 SAAADI. V was pared by 3 bases and J by 2 bases, with 3 bases between. The DNA of the CDR3 is TGCGCCAGCAGTGATCTCACAGATACGCAGTATTTT. Its protein product is CASSDLTDTQYF.